This T cell receptor beta chain derives from a study of OX40 agonist ivuxolimab in advanced cancers. The overall study: Patients were roughly 81% male with ages roughly 20 to 90, mean roughly 55.

Note on this clone: Its antigen is undetermined.

Germline CDR1 MDHEN, CDR2 SYDVKM. This CDR3 contains 16 residues. After removal of 4 bases from V and 5 bases from J, the junction contained 3 bases not matched to a gene. Study-wide results and caveats: Expanded clones belonging to CD8+ T cells outnumbered, on average, those of CD4+.

The protocol was immunoSEQ multiplex PCR, while the TCRdb copy is restricted to in-frame clones and leaves out a portion. The sample shows around 40,000 clones, about 80% of them seen only once. This sequence originates from an adult with an advanced solid tumor such as melanoma, head and neck, liver or kidney cancer. Sequences were derived from CD4+ or CD8+ T cells sorted from blood, sampled in a trial of the OX40 agonist ivuxolimab. V and J are TRBV28 and TRBJ2-2, with 14 positions matching TRBD2. The CDR3: CASSWGTSGRTGELFF. CDR3 DNA: TGTGCCAGCAGTTGGGGGACTAGCGGGAGAACCGGGGAGCTGTTTTTT.